These 14 T cell receptor beta chains were sequenced from one sample in a study of T cell responses to AZD1222 COVID-19 vaccine. This table comes from immunoSEQ multiplex PCR, and its TCRdb copy is limited to in-frame clones, with some not included. In the table there are fewer than 150,000 clones, 92% of which are singletons. Material: peripheral blood, obtained 28 days after the second AZD1222 dose. Every receptor here comes from an adult who received the AZD1222 COVID-19 vaccine.

The V gene is TRBV13, the J gene TRBJ1-1; 9 bases match TRBD1. The germline CDR1 and CDR2 sequences are PRHDT and FYEKMQ (reference sequence). V lost 5 bases to trimming and J lost 1 base; unmatched junction nucleotides: 5. This CDR3 comprises 15 residues. CDR3 region: CASSIRQGENTEAFF. The CDR3 bases are TGTGCCAGCAGCATAAGACAGGGGGAGAACACTGAAGCTTTCTTT. Using reference TRBV13 and TRBJ1-1 for the parts outside the CDR3, the full variable domain is AAGVIQSPRHLIKEKRETATLKCYPIPRHDTVYWYQQGPGQDPQFLISFYEKMQSDKGSIPDRFSAQQFSDYHSELNMSSLELGDSALYFCASSIRQGENTEAFFGQGTRLTVV.

The CDR3 spells CASSIGKGRSYEQYF. The CDR3 DNA reads as TGTGCCAGTAGTATCGGGAAGGGCAGGTCCTACGAGCAGTACTTC. V and J are TRBV19 and TRBJ2-7, with a possible D match to TRBD2 (5 bases). The length of the CDR3 is 15 residues. Germline V lookup: CDR1 LNHDA, CDR2 SQIVND (reference sequence). Trimming left V 3 bases short and J 1 base short, with 13 bases between.

This sequence joins TRBV6-5 and TRBJ1-1, with TRBD1 identical over 9 bases. Germline loops: CDR1 MNHEY, CDR2 SVGAGI. V shed 5 bases and J 5 bases; nucleotides not matched to a gene: 3. There are 13 residues in the CDR3. As DNA, the CDR3 is TGTGCCAGCAGTCGACAGGGGGGGACTGAAGCTTTCTTT. It yields the protein CASSRQGGTEAFF.

V gene TRBV6-5 combines with J gene TRBJ2-7; 12 positions match TRBD2. Germline V CDR1 and CDR2: MNHEY, SVGAGI. V lost 7 bases to trimming and J lost 3 bases; unmatched junction nucleotides: 4. This CDR3 has 14 residues. The CDR3 loop reads CASKGLAGNYEQYF. The CDR3 DNA sequence: TGTGCCAGCAAAGGACTAGCGGGAAACTACGAGCAGTACTTC.

The chain joins TRBV4-1 to TRBJ1-5; 10 nucleotides align to TRBD1. Per the germline V gene, CDR1 is MGHRA and CDR2 is YSYEKL. Germline trimming cut 4 bases from V and 6 bases from J; bases unmatched to any gene: 12. CDR3 length: 17 residues. The CDR3: CASSLYRDRGGGQPQHF. CDR3 coding DNA: TGCGCCAGCAGCCTTTACCGGGACAGGGGAGGAGGTCAGCCCCAGCATTTT.

This sequence joins TRBV5-1 and TRBJ2-3; D may match TRBD1 or TRBD2 (5 bases each). Per the germline V gene, CDR1 is SGHRS and CDR2 is YFSETQ. This CDR3 is built from 15 residues. Trimming cost V 4 bases and J 4 bases, with 16 bases left between them. Here the CDR3 DNA reads TGCGCCAGCAGCCTGGCAGGGAGAGGTCCAGATACGCAGTATTTT. Its protein product is CASSLAGRGPDTQYF.

The CDR3 region has the DNA TGTGCCAGCAGCTTTGATCAGGGTGGCGAAGCTTTCTTT. Protein product: CASSFDQGGEAFF. The rearrangement uses TRBV5-4 and TRBJ1-1; the D gene is possibly TRBD1 (5 bases). The germline CDR1 and CDR2 sequences are SGHNT and YYREEE (reference sequence). V was pared by 2 bases and J by 8 bases, with 13 bases between. The CDR3 extends over 13 amino acids. The full variable domain, rest sourced from reference TRBV5-4 and TRBJ1-1, is ETGVTQSPTHLIKTRGQQVTLRCSSQSGHNTVSWYQQALGQGPQFIFQYYREEENGRGNFPPRFSGLQFPNYSSELNVNALELDDSALYLCASSFDQGGEAFFGQGTRLTVV.

The CDR3 here is CASSLGQGSFNEQFF. Here the CDR3 DNA reads TGTGCCAGCAGCCTTGGACAGGGAAGTTTCAATGAGCAGTTCTTC. The V gene is TRBV7-3, the J gene TRBJ2-1; 8 nucleotides line up with TRBD1. The germline V gene has CDR1 SGHTA and CDR2 FQGTGA. The CDR3 loop spans 15 amino acids. The V gene end was trimmed by 5 bases and the J gene end by 6 bases; junction bases not matched to a gene: 9.

The V call is TRBV7-2, the J call TRBJ2-3; a weak D match, TRBD1 (6 bases). CDR1 SGHTA and CDR2 FQGNSA come from the germline V gene. The V end was cut by 1 base, the J end by 0 bases, with 17 bases between. The CDR3 has 18 amino acids. This CDR3 reads CASSLVGTSLSSTDTQYF. As DNA, the CDR3 is TGTGCCAGCAGCTTAGTCGGGACAAGTCTTTCTAGCACAGATACGCAGTATTTT. The full variable domain, in which reference TRBV7-2 and TRBJ2-3 provide the parts outside the CDR3, is GAGVSQSPSNKVTEKGKDVELRCDPISGHTALYWYRQSLGQGLEFLIYFQGNSAPDKSGLPSDRFSAERTGGSVSTLTIQRTQQEDSAVYLCASSLVGTSLSSTDTQYFGPGTRLTVL.

The V and J genes are TRBV4-1 and TRBJ1-2, with 8 bases that match TRBD1. The CDR3 runs 14 residues. Germline lookup yields CDR1 MGHRA and CDR2 YSYEKL. J was trimmed by 4 bases and V by 0 bases; bases with no gene match: 1. The CDR3 loop is CASSQDDRGYGYTF. CDR3 nucleotide sequence: TGCGCCAGCAGCCAAGATGACAGGGGCTATGGCTACACCTTC.

The chain employs TRBV7-9 and TRBJ2-5; 7 bases agree with TRBD1. CDR3 length: 16 residues. Germline values: CDR1 SEHNR, CDR2 FQNEAQ (reference sequence). V shed 2 bases, J shed 1 base, and the junction held 7 bases outside the gene matches. This CDR3 is CASSLRNRGLQETQYF. In DNA form, the CDR3 reads TGTGCCAGCAGCTTAAGAAACAGGGGCCTCCAAGAGACCCAGTACTTC.

The genes are TRBV9 and TRBJ1-1; D remains ambiguous. The CDR3 runs 14 residues. V lost 4 bases and J lost 4, with 14 bases in between. The germline V gene encodes CDR1 SGDLS and CDR2 YYNGEE. The CDR3 here is CASSSGVRGTEAFF. The CDR3 DNA follows: TGTGCCAGCAGCTCCGGAGTCCGGGGCACTGAAGCTTTCTTT.

The chain recombines TRBV14 with TRBJ2-1; no clear D. Germline V gene sequence: CDR1 SGHDN, CDR2 FVKESK. V lost 0 bases and J lost 6, with 9 bases in between. CDR3 length: 14 amino acids. The CDR3 DNA reads TGTGCCAGCAGCCAAGAAAATATAATCAATGAGCAGTTCTTC. Its protein product is CASSQENIINEQFF.

This clone was detected once. CDR3 amino acids: CASGQGVSPQHF. DNA of the CDR3: TGTGCTAGCGGACAGGGGGTGTCTCCCCAGCATTTT. The chain combines TRBV12-5 with TRBJ1-5, with 10 bases lining up with TRBD1. The CDR3 covers 12 residues. Germline assignment: CDR1 LGHNT and CDR2 FRNRAP. The V segment lost 9 bases and the J segment 10 bases; nucleotides outside the gene matches: 6.